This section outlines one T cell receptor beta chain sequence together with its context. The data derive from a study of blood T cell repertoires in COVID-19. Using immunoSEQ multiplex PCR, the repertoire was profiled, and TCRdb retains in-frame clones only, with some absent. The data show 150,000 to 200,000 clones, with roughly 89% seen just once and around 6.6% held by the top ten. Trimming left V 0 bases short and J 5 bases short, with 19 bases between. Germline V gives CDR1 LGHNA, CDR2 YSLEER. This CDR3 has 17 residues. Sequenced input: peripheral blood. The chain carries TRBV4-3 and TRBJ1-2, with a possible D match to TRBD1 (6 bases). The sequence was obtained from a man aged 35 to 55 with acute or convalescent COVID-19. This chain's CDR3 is CASSQDLGQGRQYGYTF. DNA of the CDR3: TGCGCCAGCAGCCAAGATTTAGGGCAGGGGCGGCAATATGGCTACACCTTC.